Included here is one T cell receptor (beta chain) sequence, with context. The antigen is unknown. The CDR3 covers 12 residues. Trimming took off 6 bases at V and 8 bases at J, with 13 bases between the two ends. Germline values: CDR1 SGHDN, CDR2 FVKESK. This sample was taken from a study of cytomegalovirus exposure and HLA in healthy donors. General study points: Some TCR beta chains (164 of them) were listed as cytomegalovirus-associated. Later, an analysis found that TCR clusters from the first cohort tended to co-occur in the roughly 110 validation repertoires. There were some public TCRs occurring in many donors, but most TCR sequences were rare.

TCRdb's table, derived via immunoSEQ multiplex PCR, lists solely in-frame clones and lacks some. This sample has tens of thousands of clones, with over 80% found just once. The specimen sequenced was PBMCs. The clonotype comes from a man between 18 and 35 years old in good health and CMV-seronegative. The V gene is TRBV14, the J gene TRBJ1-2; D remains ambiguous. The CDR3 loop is CASSFRVGGYTF. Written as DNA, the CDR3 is TGTGCCAGCAGTTTCCGGGTCGGGGGCTACACCTTC.